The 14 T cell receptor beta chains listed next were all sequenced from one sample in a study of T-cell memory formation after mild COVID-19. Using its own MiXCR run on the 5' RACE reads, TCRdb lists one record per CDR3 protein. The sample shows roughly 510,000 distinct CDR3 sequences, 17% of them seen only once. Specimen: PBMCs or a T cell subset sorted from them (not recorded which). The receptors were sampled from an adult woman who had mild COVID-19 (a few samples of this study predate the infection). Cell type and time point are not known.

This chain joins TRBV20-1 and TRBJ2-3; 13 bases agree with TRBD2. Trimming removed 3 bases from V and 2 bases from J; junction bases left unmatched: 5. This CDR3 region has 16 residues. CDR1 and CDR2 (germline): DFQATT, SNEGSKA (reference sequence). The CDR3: CSARGTSGIHTDTQYF. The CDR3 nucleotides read TGCAGTGCTAGGGGGACTAGCGGGATCCACACAGATACGCAGTATTTT.

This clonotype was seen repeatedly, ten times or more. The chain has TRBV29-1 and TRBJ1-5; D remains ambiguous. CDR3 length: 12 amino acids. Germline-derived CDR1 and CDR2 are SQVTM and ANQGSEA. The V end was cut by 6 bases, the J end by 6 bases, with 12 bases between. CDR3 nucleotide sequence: TGCAGCGTGAGGACGGGTGGTCAGCCCCAGCATTTT. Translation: CSVRTGGQPQHF. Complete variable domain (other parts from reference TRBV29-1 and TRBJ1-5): SAVISQKPSRDICQRGTSLTIQCQVDSQVTMMFWYRQQPGQSLTLIATANQGSEATYESGFVIDKFPISRPNLTFSTLTVSNMSPEDSSIYLCSVRTGGQPQHFGDGTRLSIL.

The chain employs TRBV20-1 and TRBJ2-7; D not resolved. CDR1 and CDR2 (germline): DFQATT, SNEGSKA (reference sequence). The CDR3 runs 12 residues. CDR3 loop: CSVNPISAEQYF. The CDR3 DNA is TGCAGCGTAAACCCCATATCCGCCGAGCAGTACTTC.

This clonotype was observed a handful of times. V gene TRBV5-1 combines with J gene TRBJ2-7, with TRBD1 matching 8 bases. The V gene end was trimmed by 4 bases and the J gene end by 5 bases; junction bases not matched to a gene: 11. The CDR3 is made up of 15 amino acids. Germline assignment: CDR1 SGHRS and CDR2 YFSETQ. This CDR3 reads CASSQAADRVNEQYF. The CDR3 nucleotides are TGCGCCAGCAGCCAGGCCGCGGACAGGGTCAACGAGCAGTACTTC.

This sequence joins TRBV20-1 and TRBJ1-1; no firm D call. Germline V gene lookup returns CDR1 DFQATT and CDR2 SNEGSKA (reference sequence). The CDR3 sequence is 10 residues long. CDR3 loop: CRAADLEAFF. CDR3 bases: TGCAGGGCTGCGGACCTAGAAGCTTTCTTT.

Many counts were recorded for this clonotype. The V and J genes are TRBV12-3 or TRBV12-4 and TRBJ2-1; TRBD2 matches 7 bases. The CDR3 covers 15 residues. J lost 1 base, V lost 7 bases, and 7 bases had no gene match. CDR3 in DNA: TGTGCCAGCATCCCCTGGGGGGGATCCTACAATGAGCAGTTCTTC. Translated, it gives CASIPWGGSYNEQFF.

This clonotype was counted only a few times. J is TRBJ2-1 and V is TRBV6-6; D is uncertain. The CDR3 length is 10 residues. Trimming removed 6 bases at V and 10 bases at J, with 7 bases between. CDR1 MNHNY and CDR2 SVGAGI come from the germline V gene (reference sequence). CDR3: CASRAVEQFF. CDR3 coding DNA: TGTGCCAGCAGGGCGGTCGAGCAGTTCTTC.

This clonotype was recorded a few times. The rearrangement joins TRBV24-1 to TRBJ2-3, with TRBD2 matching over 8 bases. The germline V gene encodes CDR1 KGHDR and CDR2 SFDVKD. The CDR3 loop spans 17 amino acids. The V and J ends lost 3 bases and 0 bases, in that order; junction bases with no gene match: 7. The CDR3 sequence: CATSDRSGGYSTDTQYF. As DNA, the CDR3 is TGTGCCACCAGTGATCGCAGCGGGGGATATAGCACAGATACGCAGTATTTT.

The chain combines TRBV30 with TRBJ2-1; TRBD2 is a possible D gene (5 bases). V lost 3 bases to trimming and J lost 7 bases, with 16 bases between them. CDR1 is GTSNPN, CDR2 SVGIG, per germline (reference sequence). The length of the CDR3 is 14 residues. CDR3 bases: TGTGCCTGGAGGGACTTGGCCCCGCTTAATGAGCAGTTCTTC. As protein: CAWRDLAPLNEQFF.

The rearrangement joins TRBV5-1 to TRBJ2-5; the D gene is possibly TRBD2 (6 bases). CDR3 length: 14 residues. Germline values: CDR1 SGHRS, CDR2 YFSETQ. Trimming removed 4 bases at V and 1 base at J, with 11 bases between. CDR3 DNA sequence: TGCGCCAGCAGCGAGGGAGGTCCCCAAGAGACCCAGTACTTC. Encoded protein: CASSEGGPQETQYF.

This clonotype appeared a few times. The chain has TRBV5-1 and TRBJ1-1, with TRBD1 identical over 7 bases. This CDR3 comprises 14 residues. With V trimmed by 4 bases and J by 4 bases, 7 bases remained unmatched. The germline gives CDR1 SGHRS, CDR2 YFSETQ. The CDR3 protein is CASSADRASTEAFF. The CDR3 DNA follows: TGCGCCAGCAGCGCAGACAGGGCAAGCACTGAAGCTTTCTTT.

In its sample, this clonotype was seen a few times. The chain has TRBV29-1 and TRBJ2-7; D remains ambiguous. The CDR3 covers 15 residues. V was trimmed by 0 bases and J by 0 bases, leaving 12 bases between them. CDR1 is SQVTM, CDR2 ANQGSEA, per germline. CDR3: CSVEEEANSSYEQYF. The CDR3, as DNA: TGCAGCGTTGAAGAAGAGGCCAACAGCTCCTACGAGCAGTACTTC.

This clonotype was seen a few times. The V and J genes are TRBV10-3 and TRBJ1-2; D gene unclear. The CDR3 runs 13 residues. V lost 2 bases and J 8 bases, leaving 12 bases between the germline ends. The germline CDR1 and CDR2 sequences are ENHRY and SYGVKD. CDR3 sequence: CAISETPTEGYTF. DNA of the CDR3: TGTGCCATCAGTGAGACCCCGACGGAGGGCTACACCTTC.

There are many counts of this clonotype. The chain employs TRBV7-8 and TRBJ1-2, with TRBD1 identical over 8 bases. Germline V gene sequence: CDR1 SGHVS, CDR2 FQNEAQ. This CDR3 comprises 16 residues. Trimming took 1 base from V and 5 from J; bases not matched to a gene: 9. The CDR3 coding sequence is TGTGCCAGCAGCTTAGAGTCAGGGGGCGTTCGATATGGCTACACCTTC. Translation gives CASSLESGGVRYGYTF.